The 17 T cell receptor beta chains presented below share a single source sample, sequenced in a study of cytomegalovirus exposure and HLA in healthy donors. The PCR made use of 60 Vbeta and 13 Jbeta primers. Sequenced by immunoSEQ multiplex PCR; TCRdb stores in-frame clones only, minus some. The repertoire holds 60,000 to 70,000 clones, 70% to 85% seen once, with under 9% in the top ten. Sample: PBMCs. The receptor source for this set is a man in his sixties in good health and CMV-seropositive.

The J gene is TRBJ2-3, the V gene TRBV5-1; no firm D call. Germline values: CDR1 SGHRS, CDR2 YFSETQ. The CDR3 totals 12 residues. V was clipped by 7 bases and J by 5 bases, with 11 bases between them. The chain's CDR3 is CASRYTGDTQYF. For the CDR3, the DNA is TGCGCCAGCCGCTATACGGGAGATACGCAGTATTTT.

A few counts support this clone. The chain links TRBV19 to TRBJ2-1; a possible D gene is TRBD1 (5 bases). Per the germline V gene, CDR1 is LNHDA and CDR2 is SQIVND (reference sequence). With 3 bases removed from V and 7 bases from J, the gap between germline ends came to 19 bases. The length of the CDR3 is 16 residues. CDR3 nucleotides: TGTGCCAGTAGTATCAAGGGGCAACCGCGGTGGAATGAGCAGTTCTTC. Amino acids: CASSIKGQPRWNEQFF.

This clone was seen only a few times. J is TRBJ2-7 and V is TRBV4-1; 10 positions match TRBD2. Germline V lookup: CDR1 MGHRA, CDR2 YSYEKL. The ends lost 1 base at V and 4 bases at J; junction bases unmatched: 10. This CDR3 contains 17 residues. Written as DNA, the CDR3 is TGCGCCAGCAGCCAAGGCTACCTAGCGGGAGAAAGGTACGAGCAGTACTTC. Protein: CASSQGYLAGERYEQYF.

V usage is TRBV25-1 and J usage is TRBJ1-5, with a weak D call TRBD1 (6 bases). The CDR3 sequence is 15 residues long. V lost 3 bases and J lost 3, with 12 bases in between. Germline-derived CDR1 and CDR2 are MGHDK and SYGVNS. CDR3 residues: CASSESGHDNQPQHF. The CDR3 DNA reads TGTGCCAGCAGTGAGTCGGGACACGACAATCAGCCCCAGCATTTT.

CDR3 region: CASSLDRVDLYEQYF. CDR3 in DNA: TGTGCCAGCAGCCTCGACAGGGTGGACCTCTACGAGCAGTACTTC. The chain couples TRBV5-6 to TRBJ2-7; 7 bases map to TRBD1. This CDR3 has 15 amino acids. With V trimmed by 4 bases and J by 3 bases, 10 bases remained unmatched. CDR1 is SGHDT, CDR2 YYEEEE, per germline.

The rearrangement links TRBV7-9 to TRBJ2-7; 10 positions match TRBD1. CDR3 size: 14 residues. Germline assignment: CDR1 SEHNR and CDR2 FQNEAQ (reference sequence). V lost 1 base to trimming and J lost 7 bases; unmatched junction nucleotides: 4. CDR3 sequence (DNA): TGTGCCAGCAGCTTAGTGGGACAGGGGACGGAGCAGTACTTC. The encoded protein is CASSLVGQGTEQYF.

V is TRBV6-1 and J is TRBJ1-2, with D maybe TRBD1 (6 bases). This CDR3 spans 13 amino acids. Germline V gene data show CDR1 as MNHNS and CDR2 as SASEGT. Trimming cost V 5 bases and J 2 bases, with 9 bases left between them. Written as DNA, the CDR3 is TGTGCCAGCAGTCAAGGACAGAACTATGGCTACACCTTC. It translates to CASSQGQNYGYTF.

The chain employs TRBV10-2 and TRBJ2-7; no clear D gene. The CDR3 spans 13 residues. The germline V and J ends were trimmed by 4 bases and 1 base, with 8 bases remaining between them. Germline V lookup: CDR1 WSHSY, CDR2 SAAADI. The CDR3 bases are TGCGCCAGCAGTGTCGGTTGGTCCTACGAGCAGTACTTC. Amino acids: CASSVGWSYEQYF.

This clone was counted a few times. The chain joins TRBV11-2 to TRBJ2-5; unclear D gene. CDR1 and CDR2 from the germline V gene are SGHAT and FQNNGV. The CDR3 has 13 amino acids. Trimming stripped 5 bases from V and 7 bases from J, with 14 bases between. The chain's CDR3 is CASSQEPIRTQYF. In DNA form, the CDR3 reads TGTGCCAGCAGCCAAGAGCCTATTCGGACCCAGTACTTC.

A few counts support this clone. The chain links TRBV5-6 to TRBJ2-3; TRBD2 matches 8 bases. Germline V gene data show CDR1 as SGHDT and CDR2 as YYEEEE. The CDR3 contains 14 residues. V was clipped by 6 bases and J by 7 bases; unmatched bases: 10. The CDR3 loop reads CASTWGGGRYTQYF. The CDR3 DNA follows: TGTGCCAGCACCTGGGGCGGGGGGAGGTATACGCAGTATTTT. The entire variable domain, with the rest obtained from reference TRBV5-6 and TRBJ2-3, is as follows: DAGVTQSPTHLIKTRGQQVTLRCSPKSGHDTVSWYQQALGQGPQFIFQYYEEEERQRGNFPDRFSGHQFPNYSSELNVNALLLGDSALYLCASTWGGGRYTQYFGPGTRLTVL.

In DNA form, the CDR3 reads TGTGCCAGCAGCCCCGGGACAGGGGGTAACATTCAGTACTTC. It encodes CASSPGTGGNIQYF. The V gene is TRBV7-8, the J gene TRBJ2-4; 11 positions match TRBD1. CDR3 length: 14 residues. The V gene end was trimmed by 5 bases and the J gene end by 7 bases; junction bases not matched to a gene: 4. Looked up from germline, CDR1 is SGHVS and CDR2 is FQNEAQ.

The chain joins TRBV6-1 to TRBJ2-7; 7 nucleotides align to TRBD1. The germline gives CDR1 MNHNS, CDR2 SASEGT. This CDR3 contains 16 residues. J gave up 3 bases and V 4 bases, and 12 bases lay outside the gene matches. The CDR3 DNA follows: TGTGCCAGCAGTGCCCGGCAGGGGGACCCCCGCTACGAGCAGTACTTC. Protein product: CASSARQGDPRYEQYF.

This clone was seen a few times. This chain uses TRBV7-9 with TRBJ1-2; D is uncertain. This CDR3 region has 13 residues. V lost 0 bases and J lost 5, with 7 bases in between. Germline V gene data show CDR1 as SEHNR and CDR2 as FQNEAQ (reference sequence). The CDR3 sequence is CASSLARLYGYTF. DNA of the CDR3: TGTGCCAGCAGCTTAGCCAGGCTGTATGGCTACACCTTC. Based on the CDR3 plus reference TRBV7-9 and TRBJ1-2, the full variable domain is DTGVSQNPRHKITKRGQNVTFRCDPISEHNRLYWYRQTLGQGPEFLTYFQNEAQLEKSRLLSDRFSAERPKGSFSTLEIQRTEQGDSAMYLCASSLARLYGYTFGSGTRLTVV.

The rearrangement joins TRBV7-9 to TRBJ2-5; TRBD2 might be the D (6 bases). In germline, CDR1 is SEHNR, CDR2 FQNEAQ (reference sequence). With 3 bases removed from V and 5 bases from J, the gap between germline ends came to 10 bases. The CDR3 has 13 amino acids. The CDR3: CASSFSGVETQYF. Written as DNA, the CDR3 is TGTGCCAGCAGCTTTAGCGGCGTTGAGACCCAGTACTTC.

The DNA for the CDR3 is TGTGCCAGCAAACTCGGGACAGGGGCCTACGAGCAGTACTTC. The encoded protein is CASKLGTGAYEQYF. The genes are TRBV27 and TRBJ2-7, with TRBD1 matching over 10 bases. The V segment lost 7 bases and the J segment 2 bases; nucleotides outside the gene matches: 5. The CDR3 spans 14 residues. Germline CDR1 reads MNHEY; CDR2 reads SMNVEV (reference sequence).

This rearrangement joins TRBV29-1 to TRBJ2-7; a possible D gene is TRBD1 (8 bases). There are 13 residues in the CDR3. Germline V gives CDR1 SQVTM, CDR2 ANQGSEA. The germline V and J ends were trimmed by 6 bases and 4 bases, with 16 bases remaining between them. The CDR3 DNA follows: TGCAGCGTCTCCGGACAGGGAGGGTACGAGCAGTACTTC. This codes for CSVSGQGGYEQYF.

The CDR3 here is CASSFGTGNTEAFF. DNA of the CDR3: TGTGCCAGCAGCTTTGGGACAGGGAACACTGAAGCTTTCTTT. V and J are TRBV5-8 and TRBJ1-1, with 8 nucleotides matching TRBD1. The V segment lost 2 bases and the J segment 1 base; nucleotides outside the gene matches: 1. This CDR3 comprises 14 residues. CDR1 and CDR2 from the germline V gene are SGHTS and YDEGEE.